The rows below give T cell receptor beta chains drawn from one sample of a study of T cells in tumors after PD-1 blockade. Produced via immunoSEQ multiplex PCR; TCRdb's table is partial and in-frame only. The data show around 49,000 clones, with 81% seen just once and 4% to 4.5% held by the top ten. The sequenced sample was PBMCs, obtained before anti-PD-1 treatment. Every receptor here comes from a human donor with basal cell carcinoma. CDR3s include the opening cysteine and the closing phenylalanine or tryptophan. The D gene is left open where the match is weak. The listing skips clone size in some rows; elsewhere it reads once, few, many or a size class.

D	V	length	J	size	DNA	CDR3
TRBD1	TRBV5-1	14	TRBJ2-1	-	TGCGCCAGCAGCTTGGGGACAGGGTTTTATGAGCAGTTCTTC	CASSLGTGFYEQFF
TRBD2	TRBV4-2	16	TRBJ2-7	medium-sized	TGTGCCAGCAGCCAAGATCCCGGTAGCGGGGGAAACGAGCAGTACTTC	CASSQDPGSGGNEQYF
-	TRBV6-6	16	TRBJ2-1	-	TGTGCCAGCAGTTACACGGAACGCGAACACCTCGATGAGCAGTTCTTC	CASSYTEREHLDEQFF
-	TRBV7-2	17	TRBJ2-7	-	TGTGCCAGCAGCTTAAGGGGGGATTTAGTTAACTCCTACGAGCAGTACTTC	CASSLRGDLVNSYEQYF
TRBD1	TRBV30	13	TRBJ2-7	-	TGTGCCTGGTCGACAGGGGCGGCCTACGAGCAGTACTTC	CAWSTGAAYEQYF
TRBD2	TRBV5-1	15	TRBJ2-7	-	TGCGCCAGCAATTTACTAGCGGGGGGTGCCTACGAGCAGTACTTC	CASNLLAGGAYEQYF
-	TRBV5-1	16	TRBJ2-6	once	TGCGCCAGCAGCTTGGAGGCGGGGCCCGGGGCCAACGTCCTGACTTTC	CASSLEAGPGANVLTF
-	TRBV18	17	TRBJ1-6	-	TGTGCCAGCTCACCAAATCGGGACCAGGGCTCTAATTCACCCCTCCACTTT	CASSPNRDQGSNSPLHF
-	TRBV6-4	14	TRBJ2-2	-	TGTGCCAGCAGTGGACAGCCCAGCACCGGGGAGCTGTTTTTT	CASSGQPSTGELFF
-	TRBV29-1	14	TRBJ1-1	-	TGCAGCGTGCACCTGGGACACTTTAACACTGAAGCTTTCTTT	CSVHLGHFNTEAFF
TRBD1	TRBV24-1	15	TRBJ2-2	-	TGTGCCACCAGTGAAGGGACAGGGGGGACCGGGGAGCTGTTTTTT	CATSEGTGGTGELFF
TRBD1	TRBV24-1	16	TRBJ2-5	-	TGTGCCACCAGTGAGGCCCGGGACAGGGGCAGAGAGACCCAGTACTTC	CATSEARDRGRETQYF
-	TRBV7-8	13	TRBJ2-1	few	TGTGCCAGCAGCCGATTCAATGAAGGTGAGCAGTTCTTC	CASSRFNEGEQFF
-	TRBV2	15	TRBJ2-6	once	TGTGCCAGCAGGGAAGATGGTTTTGGGGCCAACGTCCTGACTTTC	CASREDGFGANVLTF
TRBD1	TRBV7-9	15	TRBJ2-6	-	TGTGCCAGCAGCCCGGGGACAGGGGTAACCAACGTCCTGACTTTC	CASSPGTGVTNVLTF
-	TRBV7-9	16	TRBJ1-1	-	TGTGCCAGCAGCCCAGGGTGGGGCAGCGTGAACACTGAAGCTTTCTTT	CASSPGWGSVNTEAFF
-	TRBV21-1	16	TRBJ1-6	once	TGTGCCAGCAGCAAGACGGTGAGAGCGTCGAATTCACCCCTCCACTTT	CASSKTVRASNSPLHF
-	TRBV5-1	16	TRBJ2-3	-	TGCGCCAGCAGCCTACCTACAGGTTTAGGCACAGATACGCAGTATTTT	CASSLPTGLGTDTQYF
-	TRBV6-2/TRBV6-3	14	TRBJ1-3	once	TGTGCCAGCAGTCGCCCGGACTCTGGAAACACCATATATTTT	CASSRPDSGNTIYF
-	TRBV3-1/TRBV3-2	15	TRBJ2-7	-	TGTGCCAGCAGCCAAGAGACAGGTTACCTCTACGAGCAGTACTTC	CASSQETGYLYEQYF
TRBD2	TRBV27	15	TRBJ2-2	-	TGTGCCAGCCGGAGCGGGGGGGCCTTCGCCGGGGAGCTGTTTTTT	CASRSGGAFAGELFF
TRBD1	TRBV27	15	TRBJ1-6	-	TGTGCCAGCAGTACCTCCCGACAGGGGAATTCACCCCTCCACTTT	CASSTSRQGNSPLHF
-	TRBV5-1	14	TRBJ1-2	-	TGCGCCAGCAGCCCGGACACCGCTAACTATGGCTACACCTTC	CASSPDTANYGYTF
TRBD1	TRBV5-1	14	TRBJ1-1	-	TGCGCCAGCAGCCCCGCAGGGGGCAACACTGAAGCTTTCTTT	CASSPAGGNTEAFF
-	TRBV29-1	13	TRBJ1-1	-	TGCAGCGTTCTCCTTTCGGGGAGCACTGAAGCTTTCTTT	CSVLLSGSTEAFF
TRBD1	TRBV30	16	TRBJ2-2	once	TGTGCCTGGAGTGTCAAGGACAGGGGGCGTTACGGGGAGCTGTTTTTT	CAWSVKDRGRYGELFF
-	TRBV19	13	TRBJ2-2	few	TGTGCCAGTAGTAAACGGGGGACCGGGGAGCTGTTTTTT	CASSKRGTGELFF
-	TRBV5-1	15	TRBJ1-2	-	TGCGCCAGCAGCCCCTTAAGGAACGGAAACTATGGCTACACCTTC	CASSPLRNGNYGYTF
TRBD1	TRBV27	15	TRBJ2-3	-	TGTGCCAGCAGTCCTACGACAGGGACCACAGATACGCAGTATTTT	CASSPTTGTTDTQYF
-	TRBV12-3/TRBV12-4	12	TRBJ1-1	-	TGTGCCAGCAGTTTAGGGAACACTGAAGCTTTCTTT	CASSLGNTEAFF
-	TRBV15	15	TRBJ2-3	-	TGTGCCACCAGCAAAGGACCTAGAGGGGCAGATACGCAGTATTTT	CATSKGPRGADTQYF
TRBD1	TRBV12-3/TRBV12-4	13	TRBJ1-2	-	TGTGCCAGCAGTGGGGACAGACTCTATGGCTACACCTTC	CASSGDRLYGYTF
-	TRBV5-1	17	TRBJ2-2	-	TGCGCCAGCAGCTTGACTCCGGACAAGGGGCGCTTCGGGGAGCTGTTTTTT	CASSLTPDKGRFGELFF
TRBD2	TRBV5-1	14	TRBJ2-2	-	TGCGCCAGCAGGTGGACTAGCGGGGCCGGGGAGCTGTTTTTT	CASRWTSGAGELFF
-	TRBV6-6	14	TRBJ2-5	few	TGTGCCAGCAGTTCCGGGGTTAGCTCGGAGACCCAGTACTTC	CASSSGVSSETQYF
-	TRBV12-3/TRBV12-4	11	TRBJ2-1	-	TGTGCCAGCAGTTTAGGCGCGGCGCAGTTCTTC	CASSLGAAQFF
TRBD2	TRBV4-1	17	TRBJ2-2	-	TGCGCCAGCAGCCAGAGGACTAGCGGGGGGAACACCGGGGAGCTGTTTTTT	CASSQRTSGGNTGELFF
-	TRBV27	12	TRBJ2-7	-	TGTGCCAGCAGGGACAGAGGGTACGAGCAGTACTTC	CASRDRGYEQYF
-	TRBV3-1/TRBV3-2	16	TRBJ2-1	-	TGTGCCAGCAGCCAAGATCCAGGAGCGTCCTACAATGAGCAGTTCTTC	CASSQDPGASYNEQFF
TRBD1	TRBV5-1	13	TRBJ1-2	-	TGCGCCAGCAGCCTGAGACAGGGCTATGGCTACACCTTC	CASSLRQGYGYTF
-	TRBV7-9	13	TRBJ2-7	-	TGTGCCAGCAGCGGTAGTCCCACGAAGGAGCAGTACTTC	CASSGSPTKEQYF
-	TRBV30	15	TRBJ2-7	once	TGTGCCTGGAGTGTACGGACCAGTCCGATACGGGAGCAGTACTTC	CAWSVRTSPIREQYF
-	TRBV24-1	12	TRBJ2-5	-	TGTGCCACCAGTGATTCTGCGGAGACCCAGTACTTC	CATSDSAETQYF
-	TRBV19	14	TRBJ1-1	-	TGTGCCAGTAGCACTACAGGGTCAGGGACTGAAGCTTTCTTT	CASSTTGSGTEAFF
-	TRBV27	14	TRBJ1-3	-	TGTGCCAGCAGTTTCAGCAGACAAGGGAACACCATATATTTT	CASSFSRQGNTIYF
TRBD2	TRBV24-1	17	TRBJ2-5	-	TGTGCCACCAGCCGGGGAGGGCCCGGGATACACCAAGAGACCCAGTACTTC	CATSRGGPGIHQETQYF
-	TRBV5-1	15	TRBJ2-3	-	TGCGCCAGCTCCTTAAGGGGGGGGACCCCAGATACGCAGTATTTT	CASSLRGGTPDTQYF
-	TRBV18	15	TRBJ2-5	-	TGTGCCAGCTCACCACCAGCCAGCGGAGAAGAGACCCAGTACTTC	CASSPPASGEETQYF
-	TRBV28	14	TRBJ1-1	-	TGTGCCAGCAGTCGGGGATCTGTTAACACTGAAGCTTTCTTT	CASSRGSVNTEAFF
-	TRBV7-2	13	TRBJ2-1	-	TGTGCCAGCAGCGTCTACTTGTACAATGAGCAGTTCTTC	CASSVYLYNEQFF
TRBD1	TRBV4-1	15	TRBJ1-6	-	TGCGCCAGCAGCCACCAGACAGGGAAAAATTCACCCCTCCACTTT	CASSHQTGKNSPLHF
TRBD2	TRBV4-2	16	TRBJ2-1	-	TGTGCCAGCAGCCAAATGAGCGGGGTTTCCTACAATGAGCAGTTCTTC	CASSQMSGVSYNEQFF
-	TRBV6-6	14	TRBJ2-1	-	TGTGCCAGCAGTTACGCAGGGCTGTACAATGAGCAGTTCTTC	CASSYAGLYNEQFF
-	TRBV30	16	TRBJ1-4	-	TGTGCCTGGAGTGTCTTTTTTGGGGTCTCCTATGAAAAACTGTTTTTT	CAWSVFFGVSYEKLFF
-	TRBV11-3	16	TRBJ2-1	once	TGTGCCAGCAGCTTTCCAGTCCGCCCCAATCCGGATGAGCAGTTCTTC	CASSFPVRPNPDEQFF
TRBD1	TRBV2	17	TRBJ1-4	few	TGTGCCAGCAGTGACAGGGGGACTAAAGCAACTAATGAAAAACTGTTTTTT	CASSDRGTKATNEKLFF
-	TRBV3-1/TRBV3-2	16	TRBJ1-2	-	TGTGCCAGCAGCCAAGAGTCAGGGAGACTGATTGATGGCTACACCTTC	CASSQESGRLIDGYTF
TRBD1	TRBV6-5	15	TRBJ2-7	once	TGTGCCAGCAGTTACGGGGACAGGAGCTCCTACGAGCAGTACTTC	CASSYGDRSSYEQYF